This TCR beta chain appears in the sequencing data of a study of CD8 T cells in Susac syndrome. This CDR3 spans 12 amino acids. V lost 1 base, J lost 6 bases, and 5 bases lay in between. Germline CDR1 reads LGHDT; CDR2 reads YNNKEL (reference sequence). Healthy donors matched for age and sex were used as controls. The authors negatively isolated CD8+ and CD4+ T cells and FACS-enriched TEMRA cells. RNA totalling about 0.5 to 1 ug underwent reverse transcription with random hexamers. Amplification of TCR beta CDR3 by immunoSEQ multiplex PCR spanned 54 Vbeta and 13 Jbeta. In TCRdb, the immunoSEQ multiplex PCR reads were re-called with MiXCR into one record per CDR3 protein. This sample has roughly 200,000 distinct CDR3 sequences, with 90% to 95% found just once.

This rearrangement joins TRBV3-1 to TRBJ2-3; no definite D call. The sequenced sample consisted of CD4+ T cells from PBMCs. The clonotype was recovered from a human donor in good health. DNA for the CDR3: TGTGCCAGCAGCCAAGCCCTCGATACGCAGTATTTT. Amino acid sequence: CASSQALDTQYF.